Listed below are T cell receptor beta chains from one sample, sequenced in a study of blood T cell repertoires in COVID-19. This table comes from immunoSEQ multiplex PCR, and its TCRdb copy is limited to in-frame clones, with some not included. This repertoire shows approximately 72,000 clones, approximately 89% found once; its top ten account for about 12%. Sequenced sample: peripheral blood. The source of these receptors is a woman aged 55 to 70 with acute or convalescent COVID-19. The CDR3 runs from the conserved cysteine through the conserved F or W. The D gene is left open where the match is weak.

TRBV3-1/TRBV3-2,-,TRBJ2-1,CASSPRGAAYNEQFF
TRBV19,-,TRBJ2-2,CASRRELTGELFF
TRBV21-1,-,TRBJ2-7,CASSTLGLARGSYEQYF
TRBV7-9,-,TRBJ2-2,CASRSGSWTADTGELFF
TRBV10-1,-,TRBJ2-5,CASICREETQYF
TRBV30,-,TRBJ2-1,CAWSLASPEQFF
TRBV5-8,TRBD1,TRBJ1-2,CASSGGRWDSLNYGYTF
TRBV27,-,TRBJ2-1,CASSTRPGNNEQFF
TRBV27,TRBD1,TRBJ2-3,CASRSRGQPDTQYF
TRBV5-1,TRBD1,TRBJ1-3,CASSLGTGRNTIYF
TRBV6-5,-,TRBJ2-5,CASRPLLNGKETQYF
TRBV10-3,TRBD2,TRBJ2-3,CATTPSGGVRADTQYF
TRBV28,TRBD1,TRBJ1-2,CASRPTGGHYGYTF
TRBV7-2,-,TRBJ2-7,CASSLGPAPSYEQYF
TRBV11-2,TRBD2,TRBJ2-7,CASSLQAGGVYEQYF
TRBV11-2,-,TRBJ2-1,CASAPQGGAHNEQFF
TRBV6-1,-,TRBJ1-3,CASSENGSGNTIYF
TRBV7-9,-,TRBJ1-2,CASSRTGSGYTF
TRBV10-3,-,TRBJ1-2,CAIRYLETANYGYTF
TRBV3-1/TRBV3-2,-,TRBJ2-2,CASEKNTGELFF
TRBV2,-,TRBJ2-3,CASSDLGTSTDTQYF
TRBV5-1,-,TRBJ2-5,CASSSPIASETQYF
TRBV10-3,-,TRBJ1-4,CAISEIASDRNNEKLFF
TRBV6-6,-,TRBJ1-1,CASIMGGGTEAFF
TRBV7-2,TRBD2,TRBJ2-2,CASSLAGGYTGELFF
TRBV30,-,TRBJ2-7,CAWGQRGYEQYF
TRBV5-1,-,TRBJ1-3,CASSLEGGQSSGNTIYF
TRBV29-1,-,TRBJ2-3,CSVSGGVGDTQYF
TRBV19,TRBD1,TRBJ1-6,CASRGTVYSPLHF
TRBV7-9,TRBD1,TRBJ1-2,CASSLDIGQGLGGYTF
TRBV2,TRBD1,TRBJ1-6,CASSGTGTYNSPLHF
TRBV6-5,-,TRBJ1-2,CASSTYQGSNYGYTF
TRBV5-6,-,TRBJ2-5,CASSLAPGIRETQYF
TRBV5-1,-,TRBJ2-1,CASSLAQSNEQFF
TRBV15,-,TRBJ1-2,CATSQAGPGYGYTF
TRBV2,-,TRBJ1-2,CASSEPGNYGYTF
TRBV19,TRBD2,TRBJ2-7,CASSAGLAYEQYF
TRBV13,TRBD1,TRBJ1-1,CASSPYRQGRNTEAFF
TRBV5-6,TRBD2,TRBJ2-1,CASAGTSGIEQFF
TRBV14,TRBD1,TRBJ2-7,CASSRRQGPTYEQYF
TRBV2,TRBD2,TRBJ2-5,CASSELGAGGPETQYF
TRBV11-2,-,TRBJ1-1,CASSLGRGTEAFF